This TCR beta chain comes out of a study of cytomegalovirus exposure and HLA in healthy donors. Study-wide context: A subsequent analysis reported that the 120 validation repertoires were produced on the same platform that had also been used for the 666 first-cohort repertoires.

Study results and limitations: High sensitivity and specificity were reportedly achieved when the classifier diagnosed cytomegalovirus status.

On this clone: No antigen is known for it.

Produced via immunoSEQ multiplex PCR; TCRdb's table is partial and in-frame only. The sample carries fewer than 75,000 clones, 94% recorded once. The germline gives CDR1 SGHNT, CDR2 YENEEA. The CDR3 runs 13 residues. V was cut by 3 bases and J by 4 bases, with 7 bases left in between. The gene calls are TRBV11-3 and TRBJ1-3, with D unresolved. This TCR was sampled from a woman under 30 in good health and CMV-seropositive. The specimen sequenced was PBMCs. The CDR3 loop reads CASSFYGGNTIYF. CDR3 nucleotide sequence: TGTGCCAGCAGCTTCTACGGGGGAAACACCATATATTTT.